Following are 31 T cell receptor beta chains from one sample sequenced in a study of T cell repertoires in cytomegalovirus infection. TCRdb itself ran the reads through MiXCR, one entry per CDR3 protein. The table has just under 550,000 distinct CDR3 sequences, about 25% seen once. Sequencing was performed on PBMCs. The receptors were gathered from a human donor in good health (CMV status not recorded). Some clones in this sample may be carry-over from other donors' samples.

This clonotype was counted a few times. This chain connects TRBV7-9 to TRBJ2-7, with 13 bases fitting TRBD2. The V gene's germline CDR1 is SEHNR and CDR2 FQNEAQ (reference sequence). CDR3 size: 18 residues. With V trimmed by 5 bases and J by 1 base, 11 bases remained unmatched. The CDR3 nucleotides read TGTGCCAGCAGCCCCTCGCAGACTAGCGGGAGGTGGTCCTACGAGCAGTACTTC. Translated: CASSPSQTSGRWSYEQYF.

This clonotype was picked up one time. This chain links TRBV29-1 with TRBJ1-5; perhaps TRBD1 as D (5 bases). The CDR3 covers 12 residues. Germline V gives CDR1 SQVTM, CDR2 ANQGSEA. Trimming removed 6 bases from V and 1 base from J, with 7 bases in between. The CDR3 here is CSVTESNQPQHF. The CDR3 DNA reads TGCAGCGTGACAGAAAGCAATCAGCCCCAGCATTTT.

This clonotype was counted between two and nine times. The chain uses TRBV11-2 and TRBJ2-5; D remains unclear. The V end lost 5 bases, the J end lost 4 bases, and 11 bases lay between the germline ends. The CDR3 is 13 amino acids. CDR1 SGHAT and CDR2 FQNNGV come from the germline V gene. The CDR3 loop is CASSPPWRETQYF. In DNA, the CDR3 is TGTGCCAGCAGCCCCCCTTGGAGAGAGACCCAGTACTTC.

There are a few counts of this clonotype. V usage is TRBV7-2 and J usage is TRBJ2-4, with a tentative D call TRBD1 (6 bases). Germline V gene lookup returns CDR1 SGHTA and CDR2 FQGNSA. This CDR3 has 15 amino acids. V was cut by 5 bases and J by 5 bases, with 16 bases left in between. CDR3 residues: CASSVYMGAENIQYF. The CDR3 DNA sequence: TGTGCCAGCAGCGTTTATATGGGGGCGGAAAACATTCAGTACTTC.

The chain uses TRBV10-2 and TRBJ2-5; possibly TRBD2 for D (5 bases). Germline V gene sequence: CDR1 WSHSY, CDR2 SAAADI. V was shortened by 4 bases and J by 5 bases, with 8 bases between the two germline ends. The length of the CDR3 is 12 residues. CDR3 loop: CASSAGGETQYF. CDR3 DNA sequence: TGCGCCAGCAGTGCGGGCGGGGAGACCCAGTACTTC.

The chain recombines TRBV14 with TRBJ1-1; D not certain. Trimming pared 1 base from V and 4 bases from J, leaving 13 bases between. The germline CDR1 and CDR2 sequences are SGHDN and FVKESK. CDR3 length: 15 residues. CDR3 amino acids: CASSQVAGSATEAFF. The CDR3 DNA is TGTGCCAGCAGCCAAGTGGCAGGTTCCGCCACTGAAGCTTTCTTT.

CDR3: CSGKRRAYEQYF. The CDR3, as DNA: TGCAGTGGTAAGCGGCGGGCCTACGAGCAGTACTTC. This sequence joins TRBV20-1 and TRBJ2-7; possible D gene TRBD2, 5 bases. Germline assignment: CDR1 DFQATT and CDR2 SNEGSKA (reference sequence). V lost 7 bases to trimming and J lost 2 bases, with 12 bases between them. CDR3 length equals 12 residues.

The sample holds many counts of this clonotype. The V and J genes are TRBV12-3 or TRBV12-4 and TRBJ1-1; no clear D gene. The CDR3 has 14 residues. Trimming took 7 bases from V and 0 from J, leaving 12 bases between them. The CDR3 coding sequence is TGTGCCAGCACCCTAAAAACCGTGAACACTGAAGCTTTCTTT. It is translated as CASTLKTVNTEAFF.

The table lists this clonotype with a few counts. The chain recombines TRBV2 with TRBJ2-7, with D uncertain. The CDR3 sequence is 15 residues long. Germline V gives CDR1 SNHLY, CDR2 FYNNEI. With 5 bases removed from V and 0 bases from J, the gap between germline ends came to 14 bases. The CDR3 reads CASSRRGVSSYEQYF. In DNA, the CDR3 is TGTGCCAGCAGTCGAAGAGGAGTGAGCTCCTACGAGCAGTACTTC.

This clonotype occurred a few times. This chain links TRBV4-1 with TRBJ2-3; D is ambiguous. The CDR3 sequence is 14 residues long. From germline, CDR1 is MGHRA and CDR2 YSYEKL. Deletions cut 5 bases from V and 0 bases from J, with 9 bases between. The CDR3 sequence: CASSKSLSTDTQYF. The CDR3 DNA sequence: TGCGCCAGCAGCAAGTCACTAAGCACAGATACGCAGTATTTT.

This rearrangement joins TRBV6-1 to TRBJ2-1; D remains ambiguous. The CDR3 totals 14 residues. V was pared by 3 bases and J by 6 bases, with 12 bases between. CDR1 and CDR2 (germline): MNHNS, SASEGT. The CDR3 coding sequence is TGTGCCAGCAGTGACGGTCACAGACCCAATGAGCAGTTCTTC. Protein: CASSDGHRPNEQFF.

This clonotype has more than one count but fewer than ten. The genes are TRBV5-1 and TRBJ2-3, with 12 bases matching TRBD2. V was pared by 7 bases and J by 3 bases, with 9 bases of the junction left unmatched. This CDR3 contains 16 residues. The germline gives CDR1 SGHRS, CDR2 YFSETQ. The CDR3 coding sequence is TGCGCCAGCGGCAGACTAGCGGGAGTTGGTACAGATACGCAGTATTTT. Residues: CASGRLAGVGTDTQYF.

The chain couples TRBV7-9 to TRBJ2-7; 10 bases are shared with TRBD1. The CDR3 sequence is 15 residues long. Germline CDR1 and CDR2: SEHNR and FQNEAQ (reference sequence). V gave up 1 base and J gave up 13 bases; unmatched junction bases: 13. CDR3 nucleotide sequence: TGTGCCAGCAGCTTAGAGCGGGACAGGGGCCATCAAGGTTACGTC. This encodes CASSLERDRGHQGYV.

There are many counts of this clonotype. The chain links TRBV11-2 to TRBJ1-2; D gene ambiguous. Germline loops: CDR1 SGHAT, CDR2 FQNNGV. The CDR3 consists of 13 residues. V was pared by 1 base and J by 4 bases, with 7 bases between. As DNA, the CDR3 is TGTGCCAGCAGCTTAGGCTTAACCTATGGCTACACCTTC. Its translation is CASSLGLTYGYTF.

This rearrangement joins TRBV20-1 to TRBJ1-1; 8 bases fit TRBD1. Trimming took 0 bases from V and 3 from J; bases not matched to a gene: 0. Germline CDR1 DFQATT, CDR2 SNEGSKA (reference sequence). The CDR3 consists of 13 residues. The CDR3 here is CSAREDRDTEAFF. CDR3 DNA: TGCAGTGCTAGAGAGGACAGGGACACTGAAGCTTTCTTT.

The J gene is TRBJ2-2, the V gene TRBV20-1; 7 nucleotides line up with TRBD2. There are 15 residues in the CDR3. V trimming: 1 base; J trimming: 1 base; junction bases outside the gene matches: 3. The germline CDR1 and CDR2 sequences are DFQATT and SNEGSKA (reference sequence). CDR3 DNA: TGCAGTGCTAGAGCTAGCGGATTGAACACCGGGGAGCTGTTTTTT. Translating it yields CSARASGLNTGELFF.

This clonotype has ten or more counts. V usage is TRBV28 and J usage is TRBJ1-1, with a weak D call TRBD1 (5 bases). Trimming pared 7 bases from V and 11 bases from J, leaving 26 bases between. The CDR3 is made up of 15 amino acids. Germline CDR1 MDHEN, CDR2 SYDVKM. CDR3 sequence reads: CASTLNPQGLVGAFF. CDR3 nucleotide sequence: TGTGCCAGCACCTTGAACCCTCAGGGACTCGTGGGGGCTTTCTTT.

In its sample, this clonotype was seen a few times. V usage is TRBV5-1 and J usage is TRBJ2-6, with a weak D call TRBD1 (6 bases). CDR1 is SGHRS, CDR2 YFSETQ, per germline. This CDR3 spans 15 amino acids. Deletions cut 4 bases from V and 2 bases from J, with 10 bases between. This CDR3 reads CASSTGTTGANVLTF. The DNA of the CDR3 is TGCGCCAGCAGCACCGGGACAACTGGGGCCAACGTCCTGACTTTC.

V usage is TRBV6-8 and J usage is TRBJ2-1, with D possibly being TRBD1 or TRBD2 (5 bases each). The CDR3 is made up of 15 amino acids. Germline assignment: CDR1 MNHGY and CDR2 SAAAGT. Trimming stripped 2 bases from V and 10 bases from J, with 18 bases between. CDR3 residues: CASSYGGTPKLEQFF. The CDR3 region has the DNA TGTGCCAGCAGTTACGGTGGGACCCCGAAGCTGGAGCAGTTCTTC.

In DNA, the CDR3 is TGTGCCAGCAGTGGACCGGGGTCAAACGCTGAAGCTTTCTTT. Encoded protein: CASSGPGSNAEAFF. This chain joins TRBV6-2 or TRBV6-3 and TRBJ1-1; the D is unclear. Trimming took off 5 bases at V and 6 bases at J, with 16 bases between the two ends. CDR1 and CDR2 from the germline V gene are MNHEY and SVGEGT. The CDR3 totals 14 residues.

The rearrangement links TRBV7-6 to TRBJ2-2, with 11 nucleotides matching TRBD2. From germline, CDR1 is SGHVS and CDR2 FNYEAQ. The CDR3 is 17 amino acids. The J segment lost 4 bases and the V segment lost 5 bases, leaving 9 bases of the junction unmatched. CDR3 loop: CASSGGGLAEITGELFF. The CDR3 DNA is TGTGCCAGCAGCGGGGGGGGACTAGCGGAAATCACCGGGGAGCTGTTTTTT.

This clonotype came up a few times. The V and J genes are TRBV18 and TRBJ1-1; possible D gene TRBD1, 6 bases. Germline V gives CDR1 KGHSH, CDR2 LQKENI. V lost 0 bases to trimming and J lost 2 bases, with 13 bases between them. The CDR3 is made up of 16 amino acids. For the CDR3, the DNA is TGTGCCAGCTCACCACCGGGAGGGGGAGTTAACACTGAAGCTTTCTTT. Translated, it gives CASSPPGGGVNTEAFF.

The chain couples TRBV20-1 to TRBJ2-5; TRBD2 matches 10 bases. Trimming removed 5 bases from V and 4 bases from J; junction bases left unmatched: 1. The germline V gene encodes CDR1 DFQATT and CDR2 SNEGSKA (reference sequence). There are 12 residues in the CDR3. CDR3 protein: CSALAGAETQYF. Here the CDR3 DNA reads TGCAGTGCTCTAGCGGGAGCAGAGACCCAGTACTTC.

This chain joins TRBV5-3 and TRBJ2-3, with 8 bases identical to TRBD2. TRBV5-3 is labeled an ORF, and its function is uncertain. The length of the CDR3 is 17 residues. V lost 4 bases, J lost 1 base, and 11 bases stayed unmatched. The CDR3, as DNA: TGTGCCAGAAGCGACCTGAGCAAAGCGGGAGGCACAGATACGCAGTATTTT. Residues: CARSDLSKAGGTDTQYF.

The rearrangement uses TRBV7-2 and TRBJ1-3; no clear D. Trimming removed 0 bases at V and 2 bases at J, with 8 bases between. Germline CDR1 reads SGHTA; CDR2 reads FQGNSA. The CDR3 covers 15 residues. For the CDR3, the DNA is TGTGCCAGCAGCTTAGCGGGCCTGCCTGGAAACACCATATATTTT. The encoded protein is CASSLAGLPGNTIYF.

This chain connects TRBV19 to TRBJ2-4; possible D gene TRBD1, 5 bases. The CDR3 covers 15 residues. V lost 7 bases, J lost 4 bases, and 17 bases lay in between. Per the germline V gene, CDR1 is LNHDA and CDR2 is SQIVND (reference sequence). CDR3 DNA: TGTGCCAGTACTCGGGCCTCTGGGGCGAAAAACATTCAGTACTTC. It yields the protein CASTRASGAKNIQYF.

On this clonotype: A read error may explain this, as a much larger clone is one base away. V gene TRBV4-2 combines with J gene TRBJ2-1; 11 bases match TRBD2. Germline trimming cut 0 bases from V and 9 bases from J; bases unmatched to any gene: 4. This CDR3 is 15 amino acids long. Germline V CDR1 and CDR2: LGHNA, YNFKEQ. The CDR3 is CASSQDSGRASEQFF. As DNA, the CDR3 is TGTGCCAGCAGCCAAGATAGCGGGAGGGCCTCTGAGCAGTTCTTC.

This chain uses TRBV11-3 with TRBJ2-2; no clear D gene. Trimming shortened V by 1 base and J by 2 bases, and 8 bases separated the two germline ends. The CDR3 is made up of 15 amino acids. Germline V CDR1 and CDR2: SGHNT, YENEEA. The CDR3 spells CASSLGLDNTGELFF. DNA of the CDR3: TGTGCCAGCAGCTTAGGGCTAGATAACACCGGGGAGCTGTTTTTT.

This clonotype was seen a handful of times. The chain has TRBV6-2 or TRBV6-3 and TRBJ2-1; 8 bases fit TRBD1. The CDR3 extends over 16 amino acids. V trimming: 0 bases; J trimming: 2 bases; junction bases outside the gene matches: 3. Germline V CDR1 and CDR2: MNHEY, SVGEGT. CDR3 in DNA: TGTGCCAGCAGTTACTCGGTGGGACAGGCCTACAATGAGCAGTTCTTC. Residues: CASSYSVGQAYNEQFF.

The rearrangement joins TRBV5-4 to TRBJ2-1, with 11 bases matching TRBD2. CDR1 is SGHNT and CDR2 is YYREEE in the germline V gene (reference sequence). The junction had 8 bases not matched to a gene; V was cut back by 3 bases and J by 6 bases. The CDR3 is made up of 16 amino acids. The CDR3 reads CASSSGGLAASNEQFF. CDR3 bases: TGTGCCAGCAGCTCGGGGGGACTAGCGGCTTCCAATGAGCAGTTCTTC.

This clonotype was seen many times. V is TRBV7-2 and J is TRBJ1-1; possibly TRBD1 for D (5 bases). The CDR3 loop spans 14 amino acids. The germline V and J ends were trimmed by 5 bases and 5 bases, with 15 bases remaining between them. Germline CDR1 and CDR2: SGHTA and FQGNSA. CDR3 coding DNA: TGTGCCAGCAGCCAATATCAGGGCAGGACTGAAGCTTTCTTT. It yields the protein CASSQYQGRTEAFF. Together with reference TRBV7-2 and TRBJ1-1, the CDR3 gives the full variable domain: GAGVSQSPSNKVTEKGKDVELRCDPISGHTALYWYRQSLGQGLEFLIYFQGNSAPDKSGLPSDRFSAERTGGSVSTLTIQRTQQEDSAVYLCASSQYQGRTEAFFGQGTRLTVV.